This record covers a single TCR beta chain. The antigen is undetermined. The data were taken from a study of cytomegalovirus exposure and HLA in healthy donors. Study results and caveats: Upon later analysis, HLA-associated TCR beta chains proved more clonally expanded than other, equally common chains.

The PCR contained 60 Vbeta and 13 Jbeta primers. Authors' methods: A follow-up analysis tallied tens of millions of unique TCR beta chains, roughly 11 million shared. Using immunoSEQ multiplex PCR, the repertoire was profiled, and TCRdb retains in-frame clones only, with some absent. V and J calls and clone size are as listed in that table; D and trimming were resolved from the DNA. The sample yields some 130,000 clones, roughly four fifths seen once. Trimming left V 2 bases short and J 8 bases short, with 16 bases between. Germline V CDR1 and CDR2: SGHTA, FQGTGA. There are 15 residues in the CDR3. The rearrangement joins TRBV7-3 to TRBJ2-1; D possibly corresponds to TRBD1 (5 bases). This sequence was found in a woman between 40 and 50 years old in good health and CMV-seronegative. The sample taken for sequencing was PBMCs. This CDR3 is CASSLVGREYDEQFF. DNA for the CDR3: TGTGCCAGCAGCTTAGTCGGCAGGGAATATGATGAGCAGTTCTTC.